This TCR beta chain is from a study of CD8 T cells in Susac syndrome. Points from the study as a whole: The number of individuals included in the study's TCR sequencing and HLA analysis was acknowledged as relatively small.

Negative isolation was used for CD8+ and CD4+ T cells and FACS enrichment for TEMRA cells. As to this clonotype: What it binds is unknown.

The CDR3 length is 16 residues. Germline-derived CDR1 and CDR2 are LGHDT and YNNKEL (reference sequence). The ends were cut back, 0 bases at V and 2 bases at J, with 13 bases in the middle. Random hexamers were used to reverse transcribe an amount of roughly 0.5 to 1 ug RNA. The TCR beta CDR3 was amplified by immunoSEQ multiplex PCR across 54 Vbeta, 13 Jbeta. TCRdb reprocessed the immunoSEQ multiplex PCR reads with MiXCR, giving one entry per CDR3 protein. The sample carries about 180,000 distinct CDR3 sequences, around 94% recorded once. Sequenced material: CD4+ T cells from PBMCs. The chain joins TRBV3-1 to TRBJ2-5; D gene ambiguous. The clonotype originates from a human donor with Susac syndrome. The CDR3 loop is CASSQDGLVGQETQYF. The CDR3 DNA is TGTGCCAGCAGCCAAGATGGGCTAGTAGGGCAAGAGACCCAGTACTTC.